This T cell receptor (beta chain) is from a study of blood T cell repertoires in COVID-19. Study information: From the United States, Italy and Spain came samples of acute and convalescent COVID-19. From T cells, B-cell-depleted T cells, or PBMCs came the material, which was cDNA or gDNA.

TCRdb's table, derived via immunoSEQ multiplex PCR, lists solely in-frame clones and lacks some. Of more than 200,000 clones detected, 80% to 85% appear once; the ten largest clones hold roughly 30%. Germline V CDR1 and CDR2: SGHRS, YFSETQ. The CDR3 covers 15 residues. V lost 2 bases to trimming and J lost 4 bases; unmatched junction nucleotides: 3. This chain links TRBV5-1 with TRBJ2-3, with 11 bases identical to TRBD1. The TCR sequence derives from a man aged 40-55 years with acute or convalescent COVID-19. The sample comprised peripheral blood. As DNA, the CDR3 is TGCGCCAGCAGCTTCTTGGGACAGGGGGCAGATACGCAGTATTTT. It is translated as CASSFLGQGADTQYF. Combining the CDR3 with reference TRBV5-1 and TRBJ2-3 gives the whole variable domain KAGVTQTPRYLIKTRGQQVTLSCSPISGHRSVSWYQQTPGQGLQFLFEYFSETQRNKGNFPGRFSGRQFSNSRSEMNVSTLELGDSALYLCASSFLGQGADTQYFGPGTRLTVL.